These 23 T cell receptor beta chains share one sample of origin, sequenced in a study of human T cells and chemical hapten exposure. MiXCR, applied by TCRdb to the RACE reads, yields one record per CDR3 protein. The sample lists 100,000 or so distinct CDR3 sequences; approximately 11% were seen once. Time point indicated: patch test 1, 2 weeks after DPC sensitization. Treatment: therapeutic diphenylcyclopropenone sensitization with weekly scalp DPC. Sequences were derived from whole blood, sampled in connection with sensitization to the hapten diphenylcyclopropenone (DPC). Receptor source: a middle-aged woman with alopecia areata. Some clones in this sample may be carry-over from other donors' samples.

In its sample, this clonotype was seen many times. This sequence joins TRBV7-2 and TRBJ2-1; perhaps TRBD1 as D (5 bases). V was trimmed by 1 base and J by 8 bases, leaving 12 bases between them. The CDR3 extends over 14 amino acids. Per germline, CDR1 SGHTA and CDR2 FQGNSA. CDR3 in DNA: TGTGCCAGCAGCTTAGGTTACCAGGGCGATGAGCAGTTCTTC. This gives the protein CASSLGYQGDEQFF.

In this sample, this clonotype turned up many times. This chain connects TRBV20-1 to TRBJ2-5; the D is unclear. Trimming pared 0 bases from V and 4 bases from J, leaving 9 bases between. Germline CDR1 reads DFQATT; CDR2 reads SNEGSKA (reference sequence). The CDR3 is 13 amino acids. The CDR3 is CSARDTAGETQYF. The CDR3 DNA sequence: TGCAGTGCTAGAGATACGGCAGGAGAGACCCAGTACTTC.

In its sample, this clonotype was seen a few times. The rearrangement links TRBV28 to TRBJ1-5; D possibly corresponds to TRBD1 (6 bases). Germline CDR1 and CDR2: MDHEN and SYDVKM. V was clipped by 7 bases and J by 1 base, with 8 bases between them. The CDR3 is 13 residues long. The CDR3 here is CASKGGSNQPQHF. The CDR3 DNA reads TGTGCCAGCAAAGGGGGGAGCAATCAGCCCCAGCATTTT.

The V gene is TRBV24-1, the J gene TRBJ1-5, with no clear D. Trimming removed 3 bases from V and 0 bases from J, with 14 bases in between. Germline CDR1 KGHDR, CDR2 SFDVKD. CDR3 length equals 17 residues. The CDR3 spells CATSDGSPVYSNQPQHF. CDR3 DNA sequence: TGTGCCACCAGTGATGGTAGCCCGGTATATAGCAATCAGCCCCAGCATTTT.

This clonotype was observed a handful of times. The V and J genes are TRBV4-2 and TRBJ1-1; D may be TRBD1 (5 bases). Germline V gene data show CDR1 as LGHNA and CDR2 as YNFKEQ. This CDR3 is built from 14 residues. The V end lost 1 base, the J end lost 5 bases, and 11 bases lay between the germline ends. CDR3 residues: CASSQGGQGTEAFF. The CDR3, as DNA: TGTGCCAGCAGCCAAGGGGGCCAGGGAACTGAAGCTTTCTTT.

The V gene is TRBV2, the J gene TRBJ1-5, with D maybe TRBD1 (5 bases). Germline CDR1 is SNHLY and CDR2 is FYNNEI. The CDR3 consists of 14 residues. Trimming cost V 5 bases and J 0 bases, with 8 bases left between them. CDR3 amino acids: CASSWDHSNQPQHF. The DNA for the CDR3 is TGTGCCAGCAGTTGGGACCATAGCAATCAGCCCCAGCATTTT.

This clonotype occurred a few times. The V and J genes are TRBV7-2 and TRBJ2-1; D is uncertain. Trimming stripped 5 bases from V and 0 bases from J, with 14 bases between. The CDR3 runs 16 residues. Germline V lookup: CDR1 SGHTA, CDR2 FQGNSA. CDR3 sequence reads: CASSPDPQSSYNEQFF. The CDR3 DNA sequence: TGTGCCAGCAGCCCTGACCCCCAGAGCTCCTACAATGAGCAGTTCTTC.

V is TRBV19 and J is TRBJ2-1; TRBD1 matches at 8 bases. Germline lookup yields CDR1 LNHDA and CDR2 SQIVND (reference sequence). The V and J ends lost 7 bases and 10 bases, in that order; junction bases with no gene match: 15. CDR3 length: 15 amino acids. CDR3 sequence (DNA): TGTGCCAGTATCCTCGGAACAGGGGGGCGCAGGGAGCAGTTCTTC. As protein: CASILGTGGRREQFF.

This clonotype was seen a handful of times. V and J are TRBV6-2 or TRBV6-3 and TRBJ2-7; D possibly uses TRBD1 or TRBD2 (5 bases each). The V gene lost 6 bases and the J gene lost 5 bases, with 23 bases spanning the gap. CDR3 length: 16 amino acids. Germline lookup yields CDR1 MNHEY and CDR2 SVGEGT. The CDR3 nucleotides are TGTGCCAGCAGCACCCCCTTCGGGACCTGGGTTAACGAGCAGTACTTC. This codes for CASSTPFGTWVNEQYF.

This clonotype was observed many times. V gene TRBV28 combines with J gene TRBJ2-1; TRBD2 might be the D (5 bases). Germline CDR1 MDHEN, CDR2 SYDVKM. V shed 7 bases and J shed 8 bases, with 18 bases lying between them. This CDR3 spans 14 amino acids. This chain's CDR3 is CASIGSNRAYEQFF. CDR3 nucleotide sequence: TGTGCCAGCATTGGGAGTAACCGTGCGTATGAGCAGTTCTTC.

This clonotype was found many times. The V and J genes are TRBV18 and TRBJ1-1, with 7 bases aligning to TRBD1. V dropped 5 bases and J dropped 3; count of bases not matched to a gene: 6. This CDR3 comprises 14 residues. Germline V CDR1 and CDR2: KGHSH, LQKENI. CDR3 region: CASSSQQGHTEAFF. Written as DNA, the CDR3 is TGTGCCAGCTCATCGCAACAGGGGCACACTGAAGCTTTCTTT.

This clonotype has only a few counts. The chain employs TRBV11-2 and TRBJ2-1, with a tentative D call TRBD1 (6 bases). This CDR3 is built from 16 residues. With 1 base removed from V and 6 bases from J, the gap between germline ends came to 16 bases. Germline loops: CDR1 SGHAT, CDR2 FQNNGV. CDR3 bases: TGTGCCAGCAGCTTAGGAGGTCAGGGGTTCGGCAATGAGCAGTTCTTC. Residues: CASSLGGQGFGNEQFF.

The genes are TRBV20-1 and TRBJ1-1; 7 nucleotides match TRBD1. This CDR3 contains 16 residues. From germline, CDR1 is DFQATT and CDR2 SNEGSKA (reference sequence). Trimming cost V 3 bases and J 0 bases; bases outside gene matches: 10. The chain's CDR3 is CSARDFRQGLNTEAFF. DNA for the CDR3: TGCAGTGCTAGGGATTTTAGACAGGGACTGAACACTGAAGCTTTCTTT.

The V call is TRBV3-1, the J call TRBJ2-1; 8 positions agree with TRBD1. The CDR3 consists of 15 residues. The V and J ends lost 4 bases and 10 bases, in that order; junction bases with no gene match: 12. The germline CDR1 and CDR2 sequences are LGHDT and YNNKEL (reference sequence). CDR3 nucleotides: TGTGCCAGCAGCCGACTGCCGACAGGGGCCGTAGAGCAGTTCTTC. It codes for CASSRLPTGAVEQFF.

This clonotype has more than one count but fewer than ten. The gene calls are TRBV6-2 or TRBV6-3 and TRBJ1-5, with a tentative D call TRBD1 (6 bases). The CDR3 contains 16 residues. The germline V gene encodes CDR1 MNHEY and CDR2 SVGEGT. Trimming removed 6 bases from V and 0 bases from J, with 15 bases in between. CDR3 nucleotides: TGTGCCAGCAGGTATACTGGACAGAATAGCAATCAGCCCCAGCATTTT. Its protein is CASRYTGQNSNQPQHF.

The chain recombines TRBV7-2 with TRBJ1-2; D is undetermined. This CDR3 spans 15 amino acids. The V gene lost 0 bases and the J gene lost 3 bases, with 11 bases spanning the gap. The V gene's germline CDR1 is SGHTA and CDR2 FQGNSA. The CDR3, as DNA: TGTGCCAGCAGCTTAGCGCGGTTCACAGACTATGGCTACACCTTC. Translated, it gives CASSLARFTDYGYTF.

In its sample, this clonotype was seen a few times. V and J are TRBV12-3 or TRBV12-4 and TRBJ1-3, with TRBD1 matching 10 bases. This CDR3 comprises 16 residues. The V gene end was trimmed by 4 bases and the J gene end by 2 bases; junction bases not matched to a gene: 5. In nucleotides, the CDR3 is TGTGCCAGCAGTTGGGCCGGGACAGGGGCTGGAAACACCATATATTTT. It is translated as CASSWAGTGAGNTIYF.

This clonotype was detected only a few times. V usage is TRBV28 and J usage is TRBJ2-3; D not certain. The CDR3 covers 13 residues. V was clipped by 4 bases and J by 5 bases, with 10 bases between them. The germline CDR1 and CDR2 sequences are MDHEN and SYDVKM. This CDR3 is CASSSSMRDTQYF. CDR3 sequence (DNA): TGTGCCAGCAGTTCGTCCATGAGAGATACGCAGTATTTT.

This clonotype was recorded many times. This chain connects TRBV6-5 to TRBJ1-5; TRBD1 is a possible D gene (5 bases). Germline values: CDR1 MNHEY, CDR2 SVGAGI. This CDR3 has 12 amino acids. V dropped 5 bases and J dropped 9 bases, with 11 bases sitting between them. CDR3 residues: CASSPPGAPQHF. In DNA, the CDR3 is TGTGCCAGCAGTCCCCCCGGGGCGCCCCAGCATTTT.

This chain links TRBV6-5 with TRBJ2-4; possible D gene TRBD1, 6 bases. The CDR3 is made up of 12 amino acids. Deletions cut 5 bases from V and 6 bases from J, with 8 bases between. The germline CDR1 and CDR2 sequences are MNHEY and SVGAGI. The CDR3 loop reads CASSDRRNIQYF. CDR3 bases: TGTGCCAGCAGTGACAGGAGAAACATTCAGTACTTC.

This clonotype has a count of ten or more. The chain is built from TRBV11-2 and TRBJ2-1, with 7 bases fitting TRBD1. This CDR3 is built from 15 residues. The germline V gene encodes CDR1 SGHAT and CDR2 FQNNGV. Unmatched junction bases numbered 7, after V lost 5 bases and J lost 3 bases. CDR3 sequence: CASSPTGTDYNEQFF. DNA for the CDR3: TGTGCCAGCAGCCCAACCGGGACAGACTACAATGAGCAGTTCTTC.

The chain links TRBV10-1 to TRBJ1-1, with 10 bases matching TRBD1. Germline lookup yields CDR1 WNHNN and CDR2 SYGVQD (reference sequence). This CDR3 spans 15 amino acids. V lost 3 bases, J lost 2 bases, and 3 bases stayed unmatched. CDR3 in DNA: TGCGCCAGCAGTGATAGGGACAGGGGAAACACTGAAGCTTTCTTT. Protein: CASSDRDRGNTEAFF.

This clonotype has ten or more counts. The V call is TRBV6-5, the J call TRBJ2-2, with 8 bases lining up with TRBD1. After removal of 10 bases from V and 0 bases from J, the junction contained 4 bases not matched to a gene. The V gene's germline CDR1 is MNHEY and CDR2 SVGAGI. This CDR3 contains 14 residues. The CDR3 is CATRTGTNTGELFF. The CDR3 DNA is TGTGCCACTCGGACAGGGACGAACACCGGGGAGCTGTTTTTT.